A single TCR beta chain is shown here with its context. Its antigen is not identified. Here immunoSEQ multiplex PCR was the method, and the copy in TCRdb shows in-frame clones only, minus some. Found here are some 200,000 clones, 75% to 85% of them singletons; the top ten hold approximately 10%. CDR3 length: 16 amino acids. Germline lookup yields CDR1 WNHNN and CDR2 SYGVQD (reference sequence). V shed 6 bases and J 5 bases; nucleotides not matched to a gene: 12. This specimen belongs to a study of cytotoxic CD8 clonotypes in ibrutinib-treated CLL. Overall study results and limits: The times at which samples were taken varied between sustained-remission and progressing patients. At baseline, clonality was higher than in age-matched healthy donors and correlated with CD8+ counts. A rise in clonality was seen at ibrutinib response, and a fall back toward baseline was seen at progression.

The chain recombines TRBV10-1 with TRBJ2-1, with 8 bases that match TRBD2. The sequenced sample was PBMCs, obtained after 12 months of ibrutinib treatment. This sequence was found in a human donor with chronic lymphocytic leukemia. The CDR3 loop is CASSSSGTRGDNEQFF. The CDR3 nucleotides are TGCGCCAGCAGCTCCTCCGGGACGCGGGGGGACAATGAGCAGTTCTTC.